The 32 T cell receptor beta chains reported below all come from one sample, sequenced in a study of neurological immune-mediated disorders. One entry per CDR3 protein, called by TCRdb with MiXCR from the 5' RACE reads. This sample has tens of thousands of distinct CDR3 sequences; roughly 3.9% occur once, and the top ten carry roughly 1.4%. Material: PBMCs. Receptor source: a man aged 25 to 40 with multiple sclerosis.

At least ten counts were recorded for this clonotype. The chain links TRBV5-1 to TRBJ1-3; D not certain. Germline CDR1 SGHRS, CDR2 YFSETQ. CDR3 length: 16 residues. The V end was cut by 4 bases, the J end by 7 bases, with 21 bases between. The CDR3 nucleotides read TGCGCCAGCAGCCACACCGCTTTCGTGATACGGAACACCATATATTTT. Protein: CASSHTAFVIRNTIYF.

Only a few counts were recorded for this clonotype. This rearrangement joins TRBV4-2 to TRBJ2-2; unclear D gene. The CDR3 loop spans 13 amino acids. Germline lookup yields CDR1 LGHNA and CDR2 YNFKEQ. V lost 0 bases to trimming and J lost 7 bases, with 6 bases between them. The CDR3 spells CASSQDYFGELFF. CDR3 nucleotides: TGTGCCAGCAGCCAAGATTACTTCGGGGAGCTGTTTTTT.

This chain connects TRBV4-1 to TRBJ2-7, with D possibly matching TRBD1 (5 bases). Between the trimmed V and J ends, which lost 1 base and 1 base, there was a span of 11 bases. The CDR3 is 15 amino acids. The germline V gene encodes CDR1 MGHRA and CDR2 YSYEKL. The CDR3 DNA is TGCGCCAGCAGCCAAGGGCAGGGAATATCCTACGAGCAGTACTTC. This sequence encodes CASSQGQGISYEQYF.

This clonotype was seen many times. The rearrangement links TRBV5-1 to TRBJ1-1; D may be TRBD1 (5 bases). CDR3 length: 14 amino acids. Per germline, CDR1 SGHRS and CDR2 YFSETQ. Deletions cut 0 bases from V and 1 base from J, with 7 bases between. The CDR3 loop reads CASSLDGANTEAFF. The CDR3 nucleotides are TGCGCCAGCAGCTTGGATGGGGCGAACACTGAAGCTTTCTTT.

Ten or more counts support this clonotype. The chain recombines TRBV7-8 with TRBJ1-5; a weak D match, TRBD1 (5 bases). Germline V gives CDR1 SGHVS, CDR2 FQNEAQ. There are 15 residues in the CDR3. Trimming pared 1 base from V and 2 bases from J, leaving 9 bases between. The chain's CDR3 is CASSLGGQRNQPQHF. CDR3 DNA: TGTGCCAGCAGCTTAGGGGGCCAGCGCAATCAGCCCCAGCATTTT.

In its sample, this clonotype was seen many times. The chain joins TRBV20-1 to TRBJ2-1; D is unclear. V lost 3 bases, J lost 10 bases, and 10 bases lay in between. Germline loops: CDR1 DFQATT, CDR2 SNEGSKA (reference sequence). This CDR3 has 11 residues. In DNA form, the CDR3 reads TGCAGTGCTAGGACTTTACGGGAGCAGTTCTTC. This gives the protein CSARTLREQFF.

At least ten counts were recorded for this clonotype. V and J are TRBV7-6 and TRBJ1-1, with D possibly being TRBD1 (5 bases). Per germline, CDR1 SGHVS and CDR2 FNYEAQ. The CDR3 runs to 16 residues. The V and J ends lost 5 bases and 0 bases respectively, with 16 bases between them. The CDR3 sequence: CASSTRPQGVNTEAFF. CDR3 sequence (DNA): TGTGCCAGCAGCACCAGACCGCAGGGTGTGAACACTGAAGCTTTCTTT.

This clonotype occurred many times. The chain uses TRBV29-1 and TRBJ1-2; the D is unclear. This CDR3 is 13 amino acids long. Germline CDR1 and CDR2: SQVTM and ANQGSEA. The ends were cut back, 0 bases at V and 3 bases at J, with 8 bases in the middle. The CDR3 protein is CSVEDGTDYGYTF. In DNA, the CDR3 is TGCAGCGTTGAAGATGGTACAGACTATGGCTACACCTTC.

This clonotype has a count of ten or more. This chain links TRBV29-1 with TRBJ2-1; TRBD1 agrees at 7 bases. Germline loops: CDR1 SQVTM, CDR2 ANQGSEA. V dropped 0 bases and J dropped 4; count of bases not matched to a gene: 6. CDR3 length equals 15 residues. CDR3 DNA sequence: TGCAGCGTTGAAGATCGGGCAGGGGGTTACAATGAGCAGTTCTTC. Translated, it gives CSVEDRAGGYNEQFF.

This clonotype was seen only a few times. The rearrangement links TRBV15 to TRBJ2-3; D is uncertain. The CDR3 runs 17 residues. Germline-derived CDR1 and CDR2 are LNHNV and YYDKDF (reference sequence). V was clipped by 0 bases and J by 4 bases, with 17 bases between them. CDR3 DNA sequence: TGTGCCACCAGCAGAGATAGTCCGGCCACACGGGCAGATACGCAGTATTTT. Translation: CATSRDSPATRADTQYF. The whole variable domain, remainder taken from reference TRBV15 and TRBJ2-3, is DAMVIQNPRYQVTQFGKPVTLSCSQTLNHNVMYWYQQKSSQAPKLLFHYYDKDFNNEADTPDNFQSRRPNTSFCFLDIRSPGLGDTAMYLCATSRDSPATRADTQYFGPGTRLTVL.

Remarks on this clonotype: This may be a read error, as it is one base from a much larger clone. This chain uses TRBV5-6 with TRBJ2-7, with TRBD1 matching 7 bases. Germline lookup yields CDR1 SGHDT and CDR2 YYEEEE. Germline trimming cut 4 bases from V and 2 bases from J; bases unmatched to any gene: 6. The CDR3 spans 14 residues. In nucleotides, the CDR3 is TGTGCCAGCAGCCAGGGGGACAATACCTACGAGCAGTACTTC. Its translation is CASSQGDNTYEQYF.

This clonotype has ten or more counts. V gene TRBV20-1 combines with J gene TRBJ2-7; TRBD1 agrees at 9 bases. J was trimmed by 3 bases and V by 2 bases; bases with no gene match: 5. Germline assignment: CDR1 DFQATT and CDR2 SNEGSKA (reference sequence). The CDR3 totals 14 residues. For the CDR3, the DNA is TGCAGTGCTAGACGCACAGGGGGCATCTACGAGCAGTACTTC. Translated: CSARRTGGIYEQYF.

This clonotype was detected a few times. The V and J genes are TRBV4-1 and TRBJ2-5; TRBD2 matches 14 bases. The J segment lost 2 bases and the V segment lost 6 bases, leaving 17 bases of the junction unmatched. Germline lookup yields CDR1 MGHRA and CDR2 YSYEKL. This CDR3 spans 20 amino acids. Here the CDR3 DNA reads TGCGCCAGCAGTCTAGCCGGGACTAGCGGGGGAGACAACATACAAGAGACCCAGTACTTC. Residues: CASSLAGTSGGDNIQETQYF.

In this sample, this clonotype turned up many times. The V gene is TRBV5-1, the J gene TRBJ1-2; no reliable D call. Per germline, CDR1 SGHRS and CDR2 YFSETQ. Trimming left V 0 bases short and J 7 bases short, with 7 bases between. The CDR3 runs 12 residues. The DNA for the CDR3 is TGCGCCAGCAGCTTGGACCCGGGTGGCTACACCTTC. It is translated as CASSLDPGGYTF. The variable domain in full, with the rest retrieved from reference TRBV5-1 and TRBJ1-2, is KAGVTQTPRYLIKTRGQQVTLSCSPISGHRSVSWYQQTPGQGLQFLFEYFSETQRNKGNFPGRFSGRQFSNSRSEMNVSTLELGDSALYLCASSLDPGGYTFGSGTRLTVV.

This clonotype was recorded many times. This chain joins TRBV12-3 or TRBV12-4 and TRBJ1-2; 9 nucleotides agree with TRBD1. V trimming: 8 bases; J trimming: 5 bases; junction bases outside the gene matches: 6. CDR3 size: 13 residues. CDR3 nucleotide sequence: TGTGCCAGCGGGACAGGGTTTGGTTATGGCTACACCTTC. It yields the protein CASGTGFGYGYTF.

This clonotype was seen at least ten times. The chain is built from TRBV6-6 and TRBJ2-7, with 7 positions matching TRBD1. The CDR3 covers 12 residues. Germline CDR1 MNHNY, CDR2 SVGAGI (reference sequence). Trimming took 2 bases from V and 6 from J; bases not matched to a gene: 1. The CDR3 DNA sequence: TGTGCCAGCAGTTACGCAGGGGGCGAGCAGTACTTC. Translation: CASSYAGGEQYF.

This clonotype has ten or more counts. The rearrangement joins TRBV9 to TRBJ2-1; D unresolved. There are 12 residues in the CDR3. V lost 0 bases, J lost 9 bases, and 7 bases lay in between. The germline CDR1 and CDR2 sequences are SGDLS and YYNGEE. Here the CDR3 reads CASSVDHGEQFF. CDR3 bases: TGTGCCAGCAGCGTAGACCATGGTGAGCAGTTCTTC. Drawing the rest from reference TRBV9 and TRBJ2-1, the complete variable domain is DSGVTQTPKHLITATGQRVTLRCSPRSGDLSVYWYQQSLDQGLQFLIQYYNGEERAKGNILERFSAQQFPDLHSELNLSSLELGDSALYFCASSVDHGEQFFGPGTRLTVL.

This clonotype was detected ten times or more. The rearrangement links TRBV20-1 to TRBJ1-2; 7 positions agree with TRBD1. The length of the CDR3 is 13 residues. The germline V gene encodes CDR1 DFQATT and CDR2 SNEGSKA (reference sequence). J was trimmed by 4 bases and V by 5 bases; bases with no gene match: 7. The CDR3 loop is CSAPDRASYGYTF. The CDR3 region has the DNA TGCAGTGCTCCAGACAGGGCCTCCTATGGCTACACCTTC.

There are many counts of this clonotype. In DNA form, the CDR3 reads TGTGCTAGTGGTCTTGGGGGGCCATCCTACGAGCAGTACTTC. Protein: CASGLGGPSYEQYF. This rearrangement joins TRBV12-5 to TRBJ2-7, with D perhaps being TRBD1 or TRBD2 (6 bases each). This CDR3 comprises 14 residues. V shed 5 bases and J shed 1 base, with 12 bases lying between them. Germline V gene sequence: CDR1 LGHNT, CDR2 FRNRAP.

The table lists this clonotype with many counts. The rearrangement links TRBV10-3 to TRBJ2-5, with D possibly being TRBD2 (5 bases). Germline-derived CDR1 and CDR2 are ENHRY and SYGVKD. The CDR3 length is 14 residues. V was clipped by 0 bases and J by 5 bases, with 10 bases between them. CDR3 region: CAISESGDGETQYF. The CDR3 coding sequence is TGTGCCATCAGTGAGTCCGGGGATGGGGAGACCCAGTACTTC.

This clonotype occurred many times. J is TRBJ1-5 and V is TRBV7-8; no clear D. V shed 7 bases and J shed 2 bases, with 15 bases lying between them. Germline CDR1 SGHVS, CDR2 FQNEAQ. The length of the CDR3 is 15 residues. The DNA for the CDR3 is TGTGCCAGCACCTGGGAGAGATTCGGCAATCAGCCCCAGCATTTT. Translated: CASTWERFGNQPQHF.

This clonotype was seen ten or more times. This chain uses TRBV10-3 with TRBJ2-5; 10 bases align to TRBD2. Germline-derived CDR1 and CDR2 are ENHRY and SYGVKD. The V gene end was trimmed by 8 bases and the J gene end by 4 bases; junction bases not matched to a gene: 4. The CDR3 spans 13 residues. The CDR3 bases are TGTGCCATCCGACTAGCGGGTGGAGAGACCCAGTACTTC. Protein sequence: CAIRLAGGETQYF.

This clonotype was detected ten times or more. This chain joins TRBV18 and TRBJ1-6, with no clear D. The germline V gene has CDR1 KGHSH and CDR2 LQKENI. Trimming left V 2 bases short and J 11 bases short, with 13 bases between. The CDR3 is made up of 14 amino acids. CDR3 nucleotide sequence: TGTGCCAGCTCACCAGGGTCAGGCCCTACACCCCTCCACTTT. Protein product: CASSPGSGPTPLHF.

This clonotype rates as medium-sized. The rearrangement links TRBV29-1 to TRBJ2-3; no clear D gene. Trimming removed 8 bases at V and 3 bases at J, with 6 bases between. CDR1 and CDR2 (germline): SQVTM, ANQGSEA. CDR3 length: 10 residues. The CDR3 is CSTNTDTQYF. Here the CDR3 DNA reads TGCAGCACCAATACAGATACGCAGTATTTT.

This clonotype appeared many times. This chain connects TRBV6-5 to TRBJ2-7; the D gene could be TRBD1 or TRBD2 (5 bases each). Trimming took 5 bases from V and 2 from J, leaving 10 bases between them. CDR3 size: 13 residues. Germline loops: CDR1 MNHEY, CDR2 SVGAGI. CDR3 bases: TGTGCCAGCAGTCCGGGACGGACCTACGAGCAGTACTTC. The encoded protein is CASSPGRTYEQYF.

J is TRBJ1-2 and V is TRBV29-1, with D perhaps matching TRBD1 (6 bases). The CDR3 extends over 11 amino acids. Germline V gives CDR1 SQVTM, CDR2 ANQGSEA. V dropped 4 bases and J dropped 8 bases, with 11 bases sitting between them. Here the CDR3 reads CSVGQDHGYTF. Written as DNA, the CDR3 is TGCAGCGTTGGACAGGATCACGGCTACACCTTC.

In this sample, this clonotype turned up many times. The V and J genes are TRBV5-1 and TRBJ1-3; a weak D match, TRBD1 (6 bases). The CDR3 is 15 residues long. V lost 1 base to trimming and J lost 4 bases, with 12 bases between them. CDR1 and CDR2 from the germline V gene are SGHRS and YFSETQ. The CDR3 DNA is TGCGCCAGCAGCTTGAACGGGGGCGCAGGAAACACCATATATTTT. Encoded protein: CASSLNGGAGNTIYF.

This clonotype was seen repeatedly, ten times or more. The chain employs TRBV6-5 and TRBJ2-7, with TRBD1 as a possible D gene (7 bases). The V end lost 6 bases, the J end lost 0 bases, and 15 bases lay between the germline ends. The CDR3 is made up of 15 amino acids. The germline gives CDR1 MNHEY, CDR2 SVGAGI. The CDR3 loop is CASRNRGGNSYEQYF. DNA of the CDR3: TGTGCCAGCAGAAACAGGGGAGGTAACTCCTACGAGCAGTACTTC.

This clonotype has at least ten counts. The V and J genes are TRBV20-1 and TRBJ2-7, with D possibly being TRBD1 or TRBD2 (5 bases each). The CDR3 runs to 18 residues. Germline V gene lookup returns CDR1 DFQATT and CDR2 SNEGSKA (reference sequence). V was clipped by 4 bases and J by 0 bases, with 25 bases between them. CDR3 DNA: TGCAGTGCTATCGGAACGGGGCTCCATCTAGTCAGCTCCTACGAGCAGTACTTC. The encoded protein is CSAIGTGLHLVSSYEQYF.

This clonotype was seen at least ten times. The chain has TRBV5-1 and TRBJ2-7; maybe TRBD2 (6 bases). Germline values: CDR1 SGHRS, CDR2 YFSETQ. The V and J ends lost 4 bases and 5 bases respectively, with 16 bases between them. This CDR3 contains 14 residues. CDR3 region: CASSPGGSRNEQYF. In nucleotides, the CDR3 is TGCGCCAGCAGCCCCGGGGGATCGCGCAACGAGCAGTACTTC.

This clonotype was observed many times. The V gene is TRBV12-3 or TRBV12-4, the J gene TRBJ1-2; 9 bases fit TRBD1. CDR3 length equals 15 residues. J gave up 5 bases and V 5 bases, and 9 bases lay outside the gene matches. CDR3 DNA: TGTGCCAGCAGTCAAACAGGGGGCGTTGGATATGGCTACACCTTC. Translated: CASSQTGGVGYGYTF.

This clonotype was counted many times. The chain is built from TRBV12-3 or TRBV12-4 and TRBJ1-2; D is possibly TRBD1 (6 bases). V lost 6 bases to trimming and J lost 11 bases, with 16 bases between them. CDR3 length: 12 amino acids. The CDR3 loop reads CASSLPNREYTF. DNA of the CDR3: TGTGCCAGCAGCCTACCGAACAGGGAATACACCTTC.